The rows below give T cell receptor beta chains drawn from one sample of a study of cytomegalovirus exposure and HLA in healthy donors. Libraries were prepared by immunoSEQ multiplex PCR; TCRdb keeps only in-frame clonotypes and omits some of them. The table has 200,000 or so clones, less than 85% seen once. Sequenced input: PBMCs. Receptors were obtained from a woman aged 18-29 years in good health and CMV-seronegative. Each CDR3 is given with its conserved first and last residue. Each record gives: V gene, clone size, D gene, CDR3 length, J gene, CDR3 protein, CDR3 DNA. The D gene is left open where the match is weak. Part of the rows lack a size; the others show once, few, many or a class for expanded clones.

TRBV30,NA,NA,16,TRBJ1-6,CAWSVGLWGPGSPLHF,TGTGCCTGGAGTGTAGGTTTGTGGGGTCCGGGTTCACCCCTCCACTTT
TRBV7-8,NA,TRBD1,14,TRBJ1-2,CASTNRGGEYGYTF,TGTGCCAGCACCAACAGGGGGGGCGAGTATGGCTACACCTTC
TRBV5-1,NA,TRBD1,14,TRBJ1-1,CASSAGQGATEAFF,TGCGCCAGCAGCGCGGGACAGGGGGCCACTGAAGCTTTCTTT
TRBV19,NA,TRBD1,14,TRBJ2-7,CASSDRGSSYEQYF,TGTGCCAGTAGCGACAGGGGAAGCTCCTACGAGCAGTACTTC
TRBV28,NA,NA,15,TRBJ1-5,CASRPPRAGNQPQHF,TGTGCCAGCAGACCCCCGAGGGCGGGCAATCAGCCCCAGCATTTT
TRBV7-8,NA,NA,16,TRBJ1-2,CASSLDRGEPNYGYTF,TGTGCCAGCAGCTTAGATCGGGGAGAGCCAAACTATGGCTACACCTTC
TRBV28,NA,NA,16,TRBJ2-2,CASSLVSAPNTGELFF,TGTGCCAGCAGTTTAGTTAGCGCCCCGAACACCGGGGAGCTGTTTTTT
TRBV7-8,NA,TRBD2,15,TRBJ2-7,CASSPPGLAGDEQYF,TGTGCCAGCAGCCCTCCGGGACTAGCGGGAGACGAGCAGTACTTC
TRBV6-1,NA,NA,17,TRBJ1-5,CASSEPRTRGLGQPQHF,TGTGCCAGCAGTGAACCGCGAACCAGGGGCTTGGGTCAGCCCCAGCATTTT
TRBV30,NA,NA,13,TRBJ2-3,CAWGEFRADTQYF,TGTGCCTGGGGTGAATTCAGGGCAGATACGCAGTATTTT
TRBV4-1,NA,TRBD2,18,TRBJ2-3,CASSQEPTSHPATDTQYF,TGCGCCAGCAGCCAAGAACCGACTAGCCACCCCGCCACAGATACGCAGTATTTT
TRBV11-2,once,NA,15,TRBJ2-1,CASSFDTGRRNEQFF,TGTGCCAGCAGCTTTGATACGGGAAGGCGGAATGAGCAGTTCTTC
TRBV28,NA,NA,14,TRBJ1-2,CASTALRVSYGYTF,TGTGCCAGCACGGCCCTGAGGGTATCGTATGGCTACACCTTC
TRBV6-5,once,NA,13,TRBJ1-2,CASSKIQGSHYTF,TGTGCCAGCAGTAAAATACAGGGATCGCACTACACCTTC
TRBV29-1,NA,NA,11,TRBJ1-2,CSVWTNYGYTF,TGCAGCGTGTGGACTAACTATGGCTACACCTTC
TRBV25-1,once,NA,16,TRBJ1-4,CASSEYRSPQGEKLFF,TGTGCCAGCAGTGAATATAGAAGCCCGCAGGGTGAAAAACTGTTTTTT
TRBV28,NA,NA,21,TRBJ2-7,CASVGGFSWDPSGTPAYEQYF,TGTGCCAGCGTTGGGGGCTTCTCGTGGGATCCTAGCGGAACCCCAGCCTACGAGCAGTACTTC
TRBV5-4,NA,NA,11,TRBJ2-7,CASSFGYEQYF,TGTGCCAGCAGCTTCGGGTACGAGCAGTACTTC
TRBV28,few,TRBD1,15,TRBJ2-1,CASSFPGTGFPEQFF,TGTGCCAGCAGTTTCCCCGGGACAGGGTTTCCAGAGCAGTTCTTC
TRBV25-1,NA,NA,13,TRBJ1-4,CAIQQGRNEKLFF,TGTGCCATTCAGCAGGGGAGAAATGAAAAACTGTTTTTT
TRBV2,few,TRBD1,14,TRBJ1-3,CASSQTGAGNTIYF,TGTGCCAGCAGTCAGACAGGGGCTGGAAACACCATATATTTT
TRBV2,NA,TRBD1,15,TRBJ2-2,CASSRQGTKTGELFF,TGTGCCAGCAGTAGACAGGGAACGAAAACCGGGGAGCTGTTTTTT
TRBV4-2,NA,NA,15,TRBJ2-2,CASSQTLPGTGELFF,TGTGCCAGCAGCCAGACCCTCCCGGGCACCGGGGAGCTGTTTTTT
TRBV28,once,NA,15,TRBJ2-5,CASSSAQGGEETQYF,TGTGCCAGCAGTTCTGCCCAGGGGGGGGAAGAGACCCAGTACTTC
TRBV28,NA,TRBD1,14,TRBJ1-2,CASSYIQGAWGYTF,TGTGCCAGCAGTTACATTCAGGGGGCCTGGGGCTACACCTTC
TRBV10-3,NA,NA,14,TRBJ2-1,CAISAQGYLAEQFF,TGTGCCATCAGTGCCCAGGGGTACCTGGCTGAGCAGTTCTTC
TRBV19,NA,NA,15,TRBJ2-1,CASSIEQYSYNEQFF,TGTGCCAGTAGTATAGAACAGTACTCCTACAATGAGCAGTTCTTC
TRBV7-6,NA,NA,15,TRBJ1-3,CASSSLESRGNTIYF,TGTGCCAGCAGCTCTCTGGAAAGCCGAGGAAACACCATATATTTT
TRBV10-3,once,TRBD2,18,TRBJ2-7,CATQPGLARLTRDYEQYF,TGTGCCACCCAACCGGGACTAGCGCGCCTGACGCGGGACTACGAGCAGTACTTC
TRBV27,NA,TRBD2,15,TRBJ2-3,CASSHLREKGDTQYF,TGTGCCAGCAGTCACCTGCGGGAGAAAGGAGATACGCAGTATTTT
TRBV6-5,few,NA,16,TRBJ1-1,CASSYSAGTPHTEAFF,TGTGCCAGCAGTTACTCGGCTGGGACACCCCACACTGAAGCTTTCTTT
TRBV28,NA,NA,13,TRBJ2-1,CASSLASYNEQFF,TGTGCCAGCAGTTTAGCAAGTTACAATGAGCAGTTCTTC
TRBV28,NA,TRBD1,17,TRBJ1-1,CASSLLLPRTGITEAFF,TGTGCCAGCAGTTTACTTTTACCCCGGACAGGGATCACTGAAGCTTTCTTT
TRBV6-6,NA,NA,13,TRBJ1-5,CASSYAERQPQHF,TGTGCCAGCAGTTACGCCGAGCGACAGCCCCAGCATTTT
TRBV30,NA,TRBD2,18,TRBJ2-3,CAWSVSVASGTPTDTQYF,TGTGCCTGGAGTGTTAGCGTGGCTAGCGGGACCCCCACAGATACGCAGTATTTT
TRBV15,NA,NA,15,TRBJ2-1,CATSRPSSGFREQFF,TGTGCCACCAGCAGACCTTCGTCCGGGTTCAGGGAGCAGTTCTTC
TRBV5-6,NA,TRBD1,15,TRBJ1-1,CASSGRQGLSTEAFF,TGTGCCAGCAGCGGGAGACAGGGTTTAAGCACTGAAGCTTTCTTT
TRBV25-1,NA,NA,15,TRBJ1-4,CASSVPRTANEKLFF,TGTGCCAGCAGTGTTCCGAGGACTGCTAATGAAAAACTGTTTTTT
TRBV2,NA,NA,13,TRBJ1-2,CATQQAFNYGYTF,TGTGCCACCCAACAGGCGTTTAACTATGGCTACACCTTC
TRBV5-6,NA,TRBD1,14,TRBJ1-2,CASSLLARGGGYTF,TGTGCCAGCAGCTTGTTAGCCAGGGGGGGAGGCTACACCTTC
TRBV6-1,NA,NA,14,TRBJ2-3,CASSLFLGADTQYF,TGTGCCAGCAGTCTGTTTCTAGGGGCAGATACGCAGTATTTT
TRBV30,once,TRBD2,12,TRBJ2-5,CAWSVGRAGQYF,TGTGCCTGGAGTGTAGGGAGGGCAGGGCAGTACTTC
TRBV11-3,NA,NA,13,TRBJ1-1,CASSLEWGGEAFF,TGTGCCAGCAGCTTAGAATGGGGTGGGGAAGCTTTCTTT
TRBV2,NA,TRBD1,13,TRBJ2-5,CATQDRAQETQYF,TGTGCCACACAGGACAGGGCCCAAGAGACCCAGTACTTC
TRBV6-5,NA,NA,13,TRBJ1-1,CASSLVRETEAFF,TGTGCCAGCTCCCTCGTAAGAGAGACTGAAGCTTTCTTT
TRBV5-6,NA,NA,14,TRBJ1-2,CASSLARGNYGYTF,TGTGCCAGCAGCTTGGCGCGGGGAAACTATGGCTACACCTTC
TRBV2,NA,NA,14,TRBJ1-4,CASSSTGVSEKLFF,TGTGCCAGCAGTTCGACAGGAGTAAGTGAAAAACTGTTTTTT
TRBV15,NA,NA,14,TRBJ2-5,CATSRDGGGETQYF,TGTGCCACCAGCAGAGATGGTGGCGGAGAGACCCAGTACTTC
TRBV6-1,NA,TRBD2,15,TRBJ2-7,CASSQWTSGYYEQYF,TGTGCCAGCAGTCAATGGACTAGCGGATACTACGAGCAGTACTTC
TRBV7-8,few,NA,15,TRBJ1-6,CASSFAQVENSPLHF,TGTGCCAGCAGCTTTGCCCAGGTCGAGAATTCACCCCTCCACTTT
TRBV7-6,NA,NA,13,TRBJ1-4,CASSLFGNEKLFF,TGTGCCAGCAGCTTATTCGGTAATGAAAAACTGTTTTTT
TRBV29-1,NA,NA,12,TRBJ1-3,CSVLDMGNTIYF,TGCAGCGTCCTAGACATGGGAAACACCATATATTTT
TRBV15,once,NA,14,TRBJ1-1,CATSSRTMNTEAFF,TGTGCCACCAGCAGCCGAACCATGAACACTGAAGCTTTCTTT
TRBV19,once,TRBD2,15,TRBJ2-7,CASSDPSGRGYAQYF,TGTGCCAGTAGTGACCCTAGCGGGAGAGGGTACGCGCAGTACTTC
TRBV2,NA,TRBD2,14,TRBJ2-1,CASSEGEGLGEQFF,TGTGCCAGCAGTGAAGGGGAGGGCCTTGGTGAGCAGTTCTTC
TRBV28,NA,TRBD1,15,TRBJ1-4,CASSRGTGGNLPVFF,TGTGCCAGCAGTCGGGGGACAGGGGGCAACCTACCGGTGTTTTTT